This TCR beta chain appears in the sequencing data of a study of beta chain features in type 1 diabetes listed by TCRdb under 2018. Notes on the research overall: No differences in mean age, gender distribution, total cell number or subset yield were found between patients and healthy donors. Across all samples, some 99 million sorted cells were examined, and cell number per subset correlated strongly with RNA yield. The study compared the TCRB repertoires of sorted circulating CD4+ T cell subsets in recently diagnosed type 1 diabetes patients with those in matched healthy donors. Whereas all 30 or so donors provided naive and central memory subsets, regulatory and stem cell-like memory subsets were isolated from just 8 patients and roughly eight healthy donors. Results the study describes overall, beyond this receptor: Because cDNA was sequenced instead of genomic DNA, highly expressing activated cells could be over-represented, though the groups showed no difference in activation or CD3 levels. Naive, central memory and regulatory TCRB repertoires appeared more similar among patients than among healthy donors. HLA sub-analyses involved small numbers of individuals, so any influence of HLA type on TCRB rearrangement remained unresolved. PCR may preferentially amplify shorter templates, but because patient and control samples were amplified and corrected together, any resulting skew would affect both groups equally. Patients with type 1 diabetes made fewer insertions and deleted more nucleotides at VDJ recombination sites, implying thymic rearrangement abnormalities. A moderate but significant shortening of TCRB CDR3 length was observed in type 1 diabetes patients in all four CD4+ subsets.

The entire isolated RNA was reverse transcribed using the High Capacity cDNA Reverse Transcription Kit, and thus expressed TCRB transcripts were sequenced. Naive, central memory and regulatory T cell samples underwent deep immunoSEQ sequencing, averaging roughly 3.3 million total reads per sample. Sorted cells were lysed in RLT buffer and RNA was extracted with DNase-treated RNeasy Micro or Mini kits, depending on cell number. To prevent cross-contamination, each cell subset was processed individually, whereas patient and healthy donor samples were processed jointly. Using the immunoSEQ multiplex PCR, TCRB sequences were amplified from cDNA into 87-bp fragments spanning the CDR3 region. The amplicons were sequenced using the Illumina HiSeq platform. As for the original processing: Synthetic template baselines were used to correct PCR bias computationally, reads within Hamming distance 2 were collapsed, and singletons that could not be merged were discarded. Reads were aligned against IMGT to assign V, D and J genes, CDR3 length and insertions or deletions at six rearrangement sites. Within each subset, clonotype counts were normalized to the number of sorted cells before true diversity and Gini coefficients were calculated with the tcR R package. Repertoire sharing was quantified using the overlap coefficient calculated on TCRB nucleotide sequences. As a proxy for the pre-selection repertoire, out-of-frame TCRB sequences from naive cells were analyzed. TCRdb obtained this table from immuneACCESS and retained in-frame rearrangements with V and J assigned. These tables miss some clones; where compared with another copy, unresolved V genes account for less than half of the shortfall, and the remainder is unexplained. That table furnishes V, J and clone size, whereas the DNA furnished D and trimming. This sample gives about 160,000 clones in total; 50% to 70% of them show up just once. Around 0.096% of the sample rests with the top ten.

CDR1 and CDR2 are drawn from the germline V gene (reference sequence): GTSNPN, SVGIG. Reading from cysteine to phenylalanine, the CDR3 counts 14 amino acids. Left in the record is the CDR3 DNA by itself, 42 bases read in frame from the first base. From V the trimming removes 3 bases and from J it removes 4 bases, while the gene matches leave 6 bases of the junction unaccounted for. As for this clone: Its antigen is still unknown. No base quality information exists; no much larger clone differs at one position.

Each donor gave one peripheral blood draw, averaging roughly 100 mL, which was collected into heparinised tubes. Using a panel that included CD45RO, CCR7, CD25, CD127, CD95 and CD27, naive, central memory, regulatory and stem cell-like memory CD4+ T cells were sorted on a BD FACSAria II. Purity was above 95% for every sorted population. Right away, PBMCs were isolated by Lymphoprep density gradient centrifugation and were stained directly, with no culture step. To minimize batch effects, samples were stained and sorted in pairs, one healthy donor with one patient per experiment. This TCR was recovered from a man aged 25 to 40 with type 1 diabetes. Recombination connected TRBV30 to TRBJ1-3; TRBD1 aligns with 7 central bases. Sequenced sample: naive CD4+ T cells from blood. Sample cell subset or site, as interpreted from the label and publication: true naive CD4+ T cells. CDR3 protein: CAWSPGGSGNTIYF. The nucleotide sequence reads as follows: TGTGCCTGGAGCCCAGGGGGTTCAGGAAACACCATATATTTT.